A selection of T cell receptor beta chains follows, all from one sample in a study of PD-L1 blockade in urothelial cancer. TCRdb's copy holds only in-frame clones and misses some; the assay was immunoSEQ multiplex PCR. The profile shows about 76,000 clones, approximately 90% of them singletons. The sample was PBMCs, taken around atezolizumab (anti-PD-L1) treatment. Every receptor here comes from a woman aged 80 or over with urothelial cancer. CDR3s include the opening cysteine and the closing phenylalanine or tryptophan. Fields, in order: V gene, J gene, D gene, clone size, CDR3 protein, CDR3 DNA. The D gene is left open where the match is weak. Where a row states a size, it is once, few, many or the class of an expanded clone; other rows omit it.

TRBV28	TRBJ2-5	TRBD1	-	CAITPGTGGKETQYF	TGTGCCATCACTCCCGGGACAGGGGGCAAAGAGACCCAGTACTTC
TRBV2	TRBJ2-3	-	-	CASSPGAPNTDTQYF	TGTGCCAGCAGCCCAGGGGCGCCAAACACAGATACGCAGTATTTT
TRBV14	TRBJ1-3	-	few	CASSQEGGLWGGNTIYF	TGTGCCAGCAGCCAAGAAGGCGGGCTCTGGGGTGGAAACACCATATATTTT
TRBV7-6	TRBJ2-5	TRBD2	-	CASSPGLAIQETQYF	TGTGCCAGCAGCCCGGGACTAGCGATTCAAGAGACCCAGTACTTC
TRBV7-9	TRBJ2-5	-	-	CASSLLWPGYYQETQYF	TGTGCCAGCAGCCTATTGTGGCCGGGATACTACCAAGAGACCCAGTACTTC
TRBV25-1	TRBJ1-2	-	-	CASSDGMGSYGYTF	TGTGCCAGCAGTGACGGTATGGGGAGCTATGGCTACACCTTC
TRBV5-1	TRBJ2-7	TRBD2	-	CASSFPLAGEIYEQYF	TGCGCCAGCAGCTTTCCACTAGCGGGAGAAATCTACGAGCAGTACTTC
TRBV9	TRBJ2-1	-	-	CASSVGGSSNDEQFF	TGTGCCAGCAGCGTAGGTGGTAGCTCCAACGATGAGCAGTTCTTC
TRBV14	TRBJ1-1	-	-	CASSQGANTEAFF	TGTGCCAGCAGCCAAGGGGCGAACACTGAAGCTTTCTTT
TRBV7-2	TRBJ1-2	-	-	CASSFIGGGAGYGYTF	TGTGCCAGCAGCTTCATTGGAGGGGGGGCAGGTTATGGCTACACCTTC
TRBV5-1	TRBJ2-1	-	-	CASSLARASGDMNEQFF	TGCGCCAGCAGCTTGGCCCGGGCGTCAGGGGATATGAATGAGCAGTTCTTC
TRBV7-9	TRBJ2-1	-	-	CASSRAGLNSYNEQFF	TGTGCCAGCAGCCGCGCGGGACTGAATTCCTACAATGAGCAGTTCTTC
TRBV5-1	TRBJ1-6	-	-	CASSKGGHADSPLHF	TGCGCCAGCAGCAAGGGAGGGCATGCGGATTCACCCCTCCACTTT
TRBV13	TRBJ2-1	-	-	CASSLYRVRNSYNEQFF	TGTGCCAGCAGCTTATACAGGGTGCGGAACTCCTACAATGAGCAGTTCTTC
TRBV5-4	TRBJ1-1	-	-	CASSQDWRAEAFF	TGTGCCAGCAGCCAAGACTGGAGAGCTGAAGCTTTCTTT
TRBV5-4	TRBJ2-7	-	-	CASSLKSGHYEQYF	TGTGCCAGCAGCTTAAAAAGCGGGCACTACGAGCAGTACTTC
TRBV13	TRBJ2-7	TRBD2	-	CASSLGGGLAGAPAYEQYF	TGTGCCAGCAGCTTAGGCGGGGGACTAGCGGGAGCGCCGGCCTACGAGCAGTACTTC
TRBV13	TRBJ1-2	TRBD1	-	CASSPSGTGGYGYTF	TGTGCCAGCAGCCCCTCCGGGACAGGGGGGTATGGCTACACCTTC
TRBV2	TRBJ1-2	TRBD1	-	CASSEGQVGYGYTF	TGTGCCAGCAGCGAGGGACAGGTTGGGTATGGCTACACCTTC
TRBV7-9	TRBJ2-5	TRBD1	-	CASSLIRGGAQETQYF	TGTGCCAGCAGCTTAATACGAGGGGGCGCCCAAGAGACCCAGTACTTC
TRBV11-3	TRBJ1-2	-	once	CASSLSLAGDGYTF	TGTGCCAGCAGCTTATCGTTAGCAGGGGATGGCTACACCTTC
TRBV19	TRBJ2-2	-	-	CASSNQGLVGELFF	TGTGCCAGTAGTAATCAGGGTTTGGTCGGGGAGCTGTTTTTT
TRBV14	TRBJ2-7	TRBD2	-	CASSEPGTTLYEQYF	TGTGCCAGCAGCGAACCCGGGACTACCCTCTACGAGCAGTACTTC
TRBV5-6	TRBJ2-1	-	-	CASSLTSTRWNEQFF	TGTGCCAGCAGCTTGACCTCGACTAGGTGGAATGAGCAGTTCTTC
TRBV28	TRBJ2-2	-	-	CASRQDWNTGELFF	TGTGCCAGCAGACAAGACTGGAACACCGGGGAGCTGTTTTTT
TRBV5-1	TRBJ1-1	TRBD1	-	CASSWTGTGNTEAFF	TGCGCCAGCAGCTGGACCGGGACAGGGAACACTGAAGCTTTCTTT
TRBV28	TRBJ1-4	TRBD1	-	CASSLLSTGDEKLFF	TGTGCCAGCAGTTTATTGTCGACAGGGGATGAAAAACTGTTTTTT
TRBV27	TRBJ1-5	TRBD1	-	CASSPDRGSNQPQHF	TGTGCCAGCAGCCCGGACAGGGGTAGTAATCAGCCCCAGCATTTT
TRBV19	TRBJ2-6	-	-	CASSKVRDSGANVLTF	TGTGCCAGTAGTAAGGTTCGGGACTCTGGGGCCAACGTCCTGACTTTC
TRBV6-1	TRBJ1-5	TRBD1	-	CASSWTGTGQPQHF	TGTGCCAGCAGCTGGACAGGGACCGGTCAGCCCCAGCATTTT
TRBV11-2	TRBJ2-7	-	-	CASSRPGGLDYEQYF	TGTGCCAGCAGCCGTCCGGGGGGCTTGGACTACGAGCAGTACTTC
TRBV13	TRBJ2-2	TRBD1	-	CATRQGASGELFF	TGTGCCACGCGACAGGGGGCGAGCGGGGAGCTGTTTTTT
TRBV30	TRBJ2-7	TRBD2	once	CAYTTSGRSRYF	TGTGCCTACACGACTAGCGGGAGGTCCCGGTACTTC
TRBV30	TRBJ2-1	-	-	CAWRGGGPNEQFF	TGTGCCTGGAGAGGGGGAGGGCCAAATGAGCAGTTCTTC
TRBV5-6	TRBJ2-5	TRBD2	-	CASSGGLAGGAQYF	TGTGCCAGCAGCGGGGGACTAGCGGGAGGGGCCCAGTACTTC
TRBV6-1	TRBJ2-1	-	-	CASTSIAAGGNEQFF	TGTGCCAGCACCTCGATTGCTGCGGGTGGTAATGAGCAGTTCTTC
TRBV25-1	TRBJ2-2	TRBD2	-	CASSELAGILEGELFF	TGTGCCAGCAGTGAACTAGCGGGGATCTTAGAGGGGGAGCTGTTTTTT
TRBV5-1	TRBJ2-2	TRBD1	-	CASSLEDRVAGELFF	TGCGCCAGCAGCTTGGAGGACAGGGTCGCCGGGGAGCTGTTTTTT
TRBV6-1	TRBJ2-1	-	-	CASRRDFLSYNEQFF	TGTGCCAGCAGGCGGGACTTTCTCTCCTACAATGAGCAGTTCTTC
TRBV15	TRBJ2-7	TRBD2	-	CATSSEGGVTSGRAYEQYF	TGTGCCACCAGCAGTGAGGGTGGCGTAACTAGCGGGAGGGCCTACGAGCAGTACTTC
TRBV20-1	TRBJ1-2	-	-	CSAQIYPGYTF	TGCAGTGCGCAAATCTACCCCGGCTACACCTTC
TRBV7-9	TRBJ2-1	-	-	CASSDPEGLRSYNEQFF	TGTGCCAGCAGCGATCCTGAGGGACTGCGCTCCTACAATGAGCAGTTCTTC
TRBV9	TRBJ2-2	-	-	CASSPRLAGTNTGELFF	TGTGCCAGCAGCCCGAGGCTGGCGGGAACGAACACCGGGGAGCTGTTTTTT
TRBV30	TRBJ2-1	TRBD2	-	CAWRLFSGRGEQFF	TGTGCCTGGAGACTTTTTAGCGGGAGGGGTGAGCAGTTCTTC
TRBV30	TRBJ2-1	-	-	CAWSVGGSGNEQFF	TGTGCCTGGAGTGTAGGAGGGAGTGGAAATGAGCAGTTCTTC
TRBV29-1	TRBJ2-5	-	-	CSVARESGKTQYF	TGCAGCGTTGCCCGTGAATCCGGGAAGACCCAGTACTTC
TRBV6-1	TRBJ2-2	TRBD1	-	CASSPRQGGGELFF	TGTGCCAGCAGTCCGAGACAGGGGGGCGGGGAGCTGTTTTTT
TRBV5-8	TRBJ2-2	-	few	CASSSEGLPTGELFF	TGTGCCAGCAGTTCCGAGGGACTTCCCACCGGGGAGCTGTTTTTT